Sequencing of this T cell receptor beta chain was carried out in a study of blood T cell repertoires in COVID-19. The overall study: The cDNA or gDNA used as material had been derived from T cells, B-cell-depleted T cells, or PBMCs.

Germline CDR1 and CDR2: LNHDA and SQIVND (reference sequence). V was clipped by 3 bases and J by 10 bases, with 16 bases between them. The CDR3 sequence is 15 residues long. This clone was counted only a few times. Original analysis: It was from reference gene primer amplification that nucleated cell counts were estimated. Using immunoSEQ multiplex PCR, the repertoire was profiled, and TCRdb retains in-frame clones only, with some absent. V and J calls and clone size are copied from that table; D and trimming were computed from the DNA. The table has about half a million clones, 70% to 90% seen once. The V call is TRBV19, the J call TRBJ1-6; D possibly corresponds to TRBD1 (5 bases). The clonotype originates from a human donor in a cohort sampled during active COVID-19. Input material: peripheral blood. The CDR3 reads CASSMDWTQGSPLHF. CDR3 DNA sequence: TGTGCCAGTAGTATGGATTGGACCCAGGGATCACCCCTCCACTTT.